A selection of T cell receptor beta chains follows, all from one sample in a study of response to subunit inactivated influenza vaccine. One entry per CDR3 protein results from TCRdb running MiXCR on the RT-PCR reads. The repertoire holds about 570,000 distinct CDR3 sequences, with around 10% as singletons. These data are also associated with another study on T cells expressing NK-cell markers.

The sequenced sample was PBMCs from blood, obtained on the day of vaccination. These TCRs come from a man in his forties or fifties who received an inactivated influenza vaccine. CDR3s include the opening cysteine and the closing phenylalanine or tryptophan. The D gene is left open where the match is weak. The size entry is marked missing in some rows and otherwise reads once, few, many or a size class.

V	J	size	D	CDR3	DNA
TRBV10-3	TRBJ2-7	NA	NA	CAIRSGQGPQPDYEQYF	TGTGCCATCAGGAGTGGGCAGGGGCCCCAGCCCGACTACGAGCAGTACTTC
TRBV9	TRBJ2-1	NA	NA	CASSVAGRTYNEQFF	TGTGCCAGCAGCGTAGCGGGCAGAACCTACAATGAGCAGTTCTTC
TRBV20-1	TRBJ1-1	NA	TRBD1	CSATPGGGRMNTEAFF	TGCAGTGCCACTCCCGGAGGGGGCCGCATGAACACTGAAGCTTTCTTT
TRBV7-8	TRBJ2-1	NA	TRBD2	CASSLASGRRNEQFF	TGTGCCAGCAGCTTAGCCAGCGGGAGGCGGAATGAGCAGTTCTTC
TRBV7-8	TRBJ2-7	NA	NA	CASSLRRVVTYEQYF	TGTGCCAGCAGCTTGAGACGAGTGGTGACCTACGAGCAGTACTTC
TRBV18	TRBJ2-3	NA	TRBD1	CASSQDRTYTDTQYF	TGTGCCAGCTCACAGGACAGGACCTACACAGATACGCAGTATTTT
TRBV10-3	TRBJ2-3	few	TRBD2	CAISESSGTADTQYF	TGTGCCATCAGTGAGTCTAGCGGGACGGCAGATACGCAGTATTTT
TRBV12-3/TRBV12-4	TRBJ2-1	many	NA	CASSFGGVAGEQFF	TGTGCCAGCAGTTTTGGCGGGGTGGCGGGTGAGCAGTTCTTC
TRBV12-3/TRBV12-4	TRBJ1-2	NA	TRBD1	CASSPTGARGYGYTF	TGTGCCAGCAGTCCTACAGGGGCACGAGGATATGGCTACACCTTC
TRBV15	TRBJ2-1	NA	NA	CATSRGSFSYNEQFF	TGTGCCACCAGCAGGGGTAGTTTCTCCTACAATGAGCAGTTCTTC
TRBV6-5	TRBJ2-7	few	NA	CASSYTHASSHSYEQYF	TGTGCCAGCAGTTACACCCATGCTAGCTCACACTCCTACGAGCAGTACTTC
TRBV12-3/TRBV12-4	TRBJ1-1	few	NA	CASSPLPTGNTEAFF	TGTGCCAGCAGTCCCCTGCCCACAGGGAACACTGAAGCTTTCTTT
TRBV20-1	TRBJ2-1	NA	TRBD1	CSAHNRGEKNNEQFF	TGCAGTGCTCATAACAGGGGTGAGAAAAACAATGAGCAGTTCTTC
TRBV7-9	TRBJ2-5	many	NA	CASTTPLRETQYF	TGTGCCAGCACTACCCCCCTGAGAGAGACCCAGTACTTC
TRBV6-1	TRBJ2-2	NA	NA	CASSRDGINTGELFF	TGTGCCAGCAGCCGGGACGGGATAAACACCGGGGAGCTGTTTTTT
TRBV11-2	TRBJ2-3	few	NA	CASSLLGWDPTDTQYF	TGTGCCAGCAGCTTACTAGGGTGGGACCCCACAGATACGCAGTATTTT
TRBV7-9	TRBJ1-3	NA	NA	CASSSPTGLSGNTIYF	TGTGCCAGCAGCTCCCCCACGGGGCTCTCTGGAAACACCATATATTTT
TRBV5-1	TRBJ1-1	NA	NA	CASSLDGATEAFF	TGCGCCAGCAGCTTGGATGGTGCCACTGAAGCTTTCTTT
TRBV27	TRBJ2-1	few	TRBD1	CASQSQGENEQFF	TGTGCCAGCCAATCTCAGGGGGAGAATGAGCAGTTCTTC
TRBV7-2	TRBJ2-1	NA	NA	CASSLAGVERTVQFF	TGTGCCAGCAGCTTAGCGGGGGTCGAGCGGACTGTTCAGTTCTTC
TRBV12-3/TRBV12-4	TRBJ1-1	few	TRBD1	CASSTGEAEAFF	TGTGCCAGCAGTACAGGGGAGGCTGAAGCTTTCTTT
TRBV7-7	TRBJ2-3	many	NA	CASSLVVANRQYF	TGTGCTAGCAGCTTAGTCGTAGCGAACAGGCAGTATTTT
TRBV6-2/TRBV6-3	TRBJ1-5	NA	NA	CASHFRSNQPQHF	TGTGCCAGTCACTTTCGGAGCAATCAGCCCCAGCATTTT
TRBV20-1	TRBJ2-5	many	TRBD1	CSARGNLGGGETQYF	TGCAGTGCTAGAGGCAACTTAGGGGGCGGTGAGACCCAGTACTTC
TRBV6-6	TRBJ2-2	few	NA	CASREGGTGELFF	TGTGCCAGCAGAGAAGGGGGGACCGGGGAGCTGTTTTTT
TRBV7-9	TRBJ2-1	NA	NA	CASSFAAYNEQFF	TGTGCCAGCAGCTTCGCTGCGTACAATGAGCAGTTCTTC
TRBV28	TRBJ2-5	few	NA	CASSSVTGSETQYF	TGTGCCAGCAGTTCGGTAACAGGGTCAGAGACCCAGTACTTC
TRBV20-1	TRBJ2-7	NA	NA	CSAKSFYEQYF	TGCAGTGCTAAGAGCTTCTACGAGCAGTACTTC
TRBV24-1	TRBJ2-3	few	TRBD2	CATSVSGGTDTQYF	TGTGCCACCAGTGTTAGCGGGGGCACAGATACGCAGTATTTT
TRBV10-3	TRBJ1-1	few	NA	CAISGVGLGAHTEAFF	TGTGCCATCAGTGGGGTAGGGTTGGGGGCCCACACTGAAGCTTTCTTT
TRBV4-1	TRBJ2-1	many	TRBD2	CASSQPRRGVEQFF	TGCGCCAGCAGCCAGCCCCGGCGGGGGGTTGAGCAGTTCTTC
TRBV18	TRBJ2-3	NA	NA	CASSPRLATDTQYF	TGTGCCAGCTCACCACGGCTAGCAACAGATACGCAGTATTTT
TRBV20-1	TRBJ2-7	few	NA	CSADYDREAYEQYF	TGCAGTGCCGACTACGACAGGGAGGCGTACGAGCAGTACTTC
TRBV2	TRBJ2-1	NA	NA	CASSEVTRGEQFF	TGTGCCAGCAGTGAAGTCACTAGGGGCGAGCAGTTCTTC
TRBV7-8	TRBJ2-3	many	TRBD1	CASSFTPETGGYYDTQYF	TGTGCCAGCAGCTTTACCCCTGAGACAGGGGGCTATTACGATACGCAGTATTTT
TRBV10-3	TRBJ2-1	NA	TRBD2	CAIKRSGTSGVPSNEQFF	TGTGCCATCAAACGGTCCGGGACTAGCGGGGTTCCCTCCAATGAGCAGTTCTTC
TRBV10-3	TRBJ2-7	NA	NA	CAIRGGMREQYF	TGTGCCATCAGAGGGGGGATGAGGGAGCAGTACTTC
TRBV7-2	TRBJ2-7	NA	TRBD2	CASSLTIRTSGTDEQYF	TGTGCCAGCAGCTTAACAATTCGGACTAGCGGGACCGACGAGCAGTACTTC
TRBV7-6	TRBJ2-2	few	NA	CASSLATVLNTGELFF	TGTGCCAGCAGCTTAGCCACAGTCCTGAACACCGGGGAGCTGTTTTTT
TRBV3-1	TRBJ1-1	NA	NA	CASSQRDRNTEAFF	TGTGCCAGCAGCCAGAGAGACAGAAACACTGAAGCTTTCTTT
TRBV10-3	TRBJ2-6	NA	NA	CATSGDGAGANVLTF	TGTGCCACCAGTGGGGACGGGGCTGGGGCCAACGTCCTGACTTTC
TRBV6-5	TRBJ2-1	many	NA	CASSYSGASYNEQFF	TGTGCCAGCAGTTATTCCGGGGCTTCCTACAATGAGCAGTTCTTC
TRBV11-2	TRBJ2-2	many	NA	CASSSGRNTGELFF	TGTGCCAGCAGCTCTGGGAGGAACACCGGGGAGCTGTTTTTT
TRBV5-1	TRBJ2-7	few	TRBD1	CASSLGDRLRSYEQYF	TGCGCCAGCAGCTTGGGGGACAGGCTAAGGTCCTACGAGCAGTACTTC
TRBV19	TRBJ1-5	few	NA	CASNDRPPTFQPQHF	TGTGCCAGCAACGATAGGCCCCCGACATTTCAGCCCCAGCATTTT
TRBV24-1	TRBJ2-4	many	NA	CATSDPTGPKNIQYF	TGTGCCACCAGTGATCCAACGGGACCCAAAAACATTCAGTACTTC
TRBV5-1	TRBJ2-4	NA	TRBD1	CAISSTGTDKNIQYF	TGCGCCATCAGCTCGACCGGGACAGACAAAAACATTCAGTACTTC
TRBV7-8	TRBJ2-3	NA	NA	CASSLTEYTQYF	TGTGCCAGCAGCTTAACTGAGTATACGCAGTATTTT